Presented here are 17 T cell receptor beta chains from one specimen sequenced in a study of blood T cell repertoires in COVID-19. TCRdb's copy holds only in-frame clones and misses some; the assay was immunoSEQ multiplex PCR. The sample carries about 150,000 clones, approximately 83% recorded once. Sequences were obtained from peripheral blood. The receptors were gathered from a man between 65 and 85 years old with acute or convalescent COVID-19.

The rearrangement links TRBV6-5 to TRBJ1-1; D may be TRBD1 (5 bases). V was clipped by 5 bases and J by 1 base, with 11 bases between them. The CDR3 contains 14 residues. CDR1 is MNHEY and CDR2 is SVGAGI in the germline V gene. CDR3 in DNA: TGTGCCAGCAGTACGGGACTTCCGAACACTGAAGCTTTCTTT. Translated, it gives CASSTGLPNTEAFF.

The chain links TRBV9 to TRBJ1-1; no reliable D call. The V gene's germline CDR1 is SGDLS and CDR2 YYNGEE. The CDR3 is made up of 13 amino acids. Trimming pared 0 bases from V and 7 bases from J, leaving 10 bases between. DNA for the CDR3: TGTGCCAGCAGCGTAGACAGCACCTTTGAAGCTTTCTTT. Encoded protein: CASSVDSTFEAFF.

The chain couples TRBV5-6 to TRBJ1-2; 10 nucleotides agree with TRBD1. The CDR3 runs 13 residues. The ends lost 3 bases at V and 8 bases at J; junction bases unmatched: 4. The germline gives CDR1 SGHDT, CDR2 YYEEEE. The CDR3 sequence: CASSYRDRGGYTF. The CDR3 DNA reads as TGTGCCAGCAGCTACCGGGACAGGGGCGGCTACACCTTC.

The chain is built from TRBV28 and TRBJ2-3, with 7 bases lining up with TRBD1. With V trimmed by 6 bases and J by 0 bases, 6 bases remained unmatched. The CDR3 contains 15 residues. Germline V gene sequence: CDR1 MDHEN, CDR2 SYDVKM. CDR3 bases: TGTGCCAGCAGCCCGGGGACAGTTAGCACAGATACGCAGTATTTT. This sequence encodes CASSPGTVSTDTQYF.

This clone was counted a few times. V gene TRBV5-4 combines with J gene TRBJ2-2; D is perhaps TRBD1 (6 bases). The ends were cut back, 0 bases at V and 8 bases at J, with 14 bases in the middle. Germline CDR1 SGHNT, CDR2 YYREEE (reference sequence). There are 15 residues in the CDR3. CDR3 coding DNA: TGTGCCAGCAGCTTGGCCAGGGGTTCCGAAGGGGAGCTGTTTTTT. Protein sequence: CASSLARGSEGELFF.

This chain connects TRBV5-6 to TRBJ2-7, with 8 nucleotides matching TRBD1. Germline V gene sequence: CDR1 SGHDT, CDR2 YYEEEE. After removal of 0 bases from V and 6 bases from J, the junction contained 11 bases not matched to a gene. The CDR3 runs to 16 residues. This CDR3 is CASSLGPAGGWREQYF. CDR3 bases: TGTGCCAGCAGCTTGGGCCCCGCAGGGGGCTGGCGCGAGCAGTACTTC.

V is TRBV7-2 and J is TRBJ1-2, with 10 bases aligning to TRBD1. Germline V gene data show CDR1 as SGHTA and CDR2 as FQGNSA. The J segment lost 7 bases and the V segment lost 0 bases, leaving 11 bases of the junction unmatched. The CDR3 is 17 residues long. This CDR3 is CASSLAYSGTGEFGYTF. DNA for the CDR3: TGTGCCAGCAGCTTAGCATACTCCGGGACAGGGGAGTTTGGCTACACCTTC.

Concerning this clone itself: A much larger clonotype is one base distant, so this may be a read error. The chain couples TRBV27 to TRBJ2-2; 7 bases agree with TRBD2. The CDR3 is made up of 13 amino acids. Trimming took 2 bases from V and 7 from J; bases not matched to a gene: 1. Germline loops: CDR1 MNHEY, CDR2 SMNVEV (reference sequence). The CDR3 sequence is CASSLGGGGELFF. CDR3 DNA sequence: TGTGCCAGCAGTTTAGGGGGGGGCGGGGAGCTGTTTTTT.

CDR3 sequence reads: CASSSYYEQYF. The CDR3 bases are TGTGCCAGTAGTTCCTACTACGAGCAGTACTTC. The V call is TRBV19, the J call TRBJ2-7; the D is unclear. CDR1 is LNHDA, CDR2 SQIVND, per germline (reference sequence). The V end lost 5 bases, the J end lost 3 bases, and 5 bases lay between the germline ends. The CDR3 runs 11 residues.

The chain couples TRBV27 to TRBJ2-7, with D unresolved. The V gene's germline CDR1 is MNHEY and CDR2 SMNVEV (reference sequence). This CDR3 comprises 14 residues. V was shortened by 2 bases and J by 1 base, with 9 bases between the two germline ends. CDR3 sequence (DNA): TGTGCCAGCAGTTTACGAACTTTATCCTACGAGCAGTACTTC. Translating it yields CASSLRTLSYEQYF.

The V and J genes are TRBV18 and TRBJ2-1; 14 bases line up with TRBD2. The CDR3 totals 17 residues. The V gene end was trimmed by 5 bases and the J gene end by 4 bases; junction bases not matched to a gene: 7. Per germline, CDR1 KGHSH and CDR2 LQKENI. This chain's CDR3 is CASSGTSGSLSYNEQFF. The CDR3 DNA reads TGTGCCAGCTCAGGGACTAGCGGGAGTTTGAGTTACAATGAGCAGTTCTTC.

The DNA of the CDR3 is TGTGCCAGCAGTTTTAGCGGGAGAGTAAGTTCGGAGACCCAGTACTTC. Its protein is CASSFSGRVSSETQYF. V is TRBV28 and J is TRBJ2-5, with 9 bases that match TRBD2. With 3 bases clipped from V and 5 bases from J, the junction kept 10 bases outside the gene matches. Germline V gene sequence: CDR1 MDHEN, CDR2 SYDVKM. This CDR3 has 16 residues.

The chain combines TRBV11-3 with TRBJ1-1; D call uncertain. V lost 5 bases, J lost 0 bases, and 7 bases lay in between. Germline CDR1 SGHNT, CDR2 YENEEA. This CDR3 spans 13 amino acids. The CDR3 nucleotides read TGTGCCAGCAGCACTCGCATGAACACTGAAGCTTTCTTT. Residues: CASSTRMNTEAFF.

V usage is TRBV5-1 and J usage is TRBJ1-4, with 8 bases aligning to TRBD1. This CDR3 has 15 residues. CDR1 SGHRS and CDR2 YFSETQ come from the germline V gene. Losses at the gene ends were 4 bases for V and 7 bases for J; bases not matched to a gene: 9. The CDR3 region is CASSTDQGAPEKLFF. As DNA, the CDR3 is TGCGCCAGCAGCACCGATCAGGGGGCGCCTGAAAAACTGTTTTTT.

The chain employs TRBV18 and TRBJ2-7; TRBD2 aligns across 9 bases. The CDR3 runs to 14 residues. Trimming cost V 2 bases and J 5 bases; bases outside gene matches: 4. Germline V gene data show CDR1 as KGHSH and CDR2 as LQKENI. CDR3 coding DNA: TGTGCCAGCTCACCAAAAGCGGGAGGTAACGAGCAGTACTTC. It encodes CASSPKAGGNEQYF.

J is TRBJ2-2 and V is TRBV28, with D possibly being TRBD1 (6 bases). Looked up from germline, CDR1 is MDHEN and CDR2 is SYDVKM. V was pared by 8 bases and J by 6 bases, with 13 bases between. The CDR3 covers 13 residues. For the CDR3, the DNA is TGTGCCAGCGCCGGGACACCGGCCGGGGAGCTGTTTTTT. Translating gives CASAGTPAGELFF. The entire variable domain, with the rest obtained from reference TRBV28 and TRBJ2-2, is as follows: DVKVTQSSRYLVKRTGEKVFLECVQDMDHENMFWYRQDPGLGLRLIYFSYDVKMKEKGDIPEGYSVSREKKERFSLILESASTNQTSMYLCASAGTPAGELFFGEGSRLTVL.

The chain has TRBV27 and TRBJ2-7; 7 bases map to TRBD2. V lost 3 bases to trimming and J lost 5 bases; unmatched junction nucleotides: 13. This CDR3 region has 16 residues. CDR1 is MNHEY, CDR2 SMNVEV, per germline (reference sequence). CDR3 DNA: TGTGCCAGCAGTTTCCATGGAGGCGGGAGTAGCAACGAGCAGTACTTC. Translation gives CASSFHGGGSSNEQYF.